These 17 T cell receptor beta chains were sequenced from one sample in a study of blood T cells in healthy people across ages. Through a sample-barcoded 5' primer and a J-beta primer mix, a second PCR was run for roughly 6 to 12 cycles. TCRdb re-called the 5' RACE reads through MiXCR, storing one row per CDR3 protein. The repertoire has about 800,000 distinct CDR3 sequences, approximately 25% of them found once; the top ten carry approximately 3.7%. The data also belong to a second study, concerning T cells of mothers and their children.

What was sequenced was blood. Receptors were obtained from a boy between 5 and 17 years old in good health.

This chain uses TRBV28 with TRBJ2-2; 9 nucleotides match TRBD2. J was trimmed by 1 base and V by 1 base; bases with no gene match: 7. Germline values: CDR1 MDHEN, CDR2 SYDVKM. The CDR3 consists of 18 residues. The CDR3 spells CASSLFGGGEWNTGELFF. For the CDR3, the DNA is TGTGCCAGCAGTTTATTCGGCGGGGGGGAATGGAACACCGGGGAGCTGTTTTTT.

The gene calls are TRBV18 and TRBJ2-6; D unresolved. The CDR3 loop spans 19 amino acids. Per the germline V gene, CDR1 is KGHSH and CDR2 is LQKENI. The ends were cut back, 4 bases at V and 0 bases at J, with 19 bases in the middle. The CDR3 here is CASSQEPPRRVSGANVLTF. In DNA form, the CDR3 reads TGTGCCAGCTCACAGGAGCCACCCCGTAGGGTCTCTGGGGCCAACGTCCTGACTTTC.

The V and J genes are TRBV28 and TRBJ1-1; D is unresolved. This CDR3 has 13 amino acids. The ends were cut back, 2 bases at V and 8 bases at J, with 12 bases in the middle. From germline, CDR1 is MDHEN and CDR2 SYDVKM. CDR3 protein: CASSLGSPPEAFF. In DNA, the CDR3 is TGTGCCAGCAGTTTAGGGAGTCCCCCAGAAGCTTTCTTT.

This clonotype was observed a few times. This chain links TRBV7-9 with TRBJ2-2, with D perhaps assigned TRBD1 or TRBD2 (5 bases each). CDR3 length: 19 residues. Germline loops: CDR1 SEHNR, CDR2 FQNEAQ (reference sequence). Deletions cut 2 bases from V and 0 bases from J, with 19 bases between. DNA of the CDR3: TGTGCCAGCAGCTTATGGCCGGCCCCTGGGGACCCGAACACCGGGGAGCTGTTTTTT. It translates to CASSLWPAPGDPNTGELFF.

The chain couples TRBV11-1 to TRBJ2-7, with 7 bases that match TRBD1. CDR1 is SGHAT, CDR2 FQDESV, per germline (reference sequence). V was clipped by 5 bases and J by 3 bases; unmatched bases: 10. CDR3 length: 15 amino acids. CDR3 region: CASSNRQGGNYEQYF. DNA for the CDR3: TGTGCCAGCAGCAACCGACAGGGCGGTAACTACGAGCAGTACTTC.

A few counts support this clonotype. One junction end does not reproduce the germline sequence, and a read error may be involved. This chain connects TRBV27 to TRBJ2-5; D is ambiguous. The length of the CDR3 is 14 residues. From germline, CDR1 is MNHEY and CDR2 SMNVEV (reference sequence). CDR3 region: CASSFRSRGETQCF. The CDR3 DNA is TGTGCCAGCAGTTTCAGATCCCGTGGAGAGACCCAGTGCTTC.

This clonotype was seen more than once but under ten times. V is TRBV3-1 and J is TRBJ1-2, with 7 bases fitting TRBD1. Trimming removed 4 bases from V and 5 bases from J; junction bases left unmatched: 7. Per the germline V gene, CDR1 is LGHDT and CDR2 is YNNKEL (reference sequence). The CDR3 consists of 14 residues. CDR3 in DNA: TGTGCCAGCAGCCTGATTGACAGGGAGTATGGCTACACCTTC. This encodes CASSLIDREYGYTF. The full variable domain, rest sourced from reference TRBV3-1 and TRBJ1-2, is DTAVSQTPKYLVTQMGNDKSIKCEQNLGHDTMYWYKQDSKKFLKIMFSYNNKELIINETVPNRFSPKSPDKAHLNLHINSLELGDSAVYFCASSLIDREYGYTFGSGTRLTVV.

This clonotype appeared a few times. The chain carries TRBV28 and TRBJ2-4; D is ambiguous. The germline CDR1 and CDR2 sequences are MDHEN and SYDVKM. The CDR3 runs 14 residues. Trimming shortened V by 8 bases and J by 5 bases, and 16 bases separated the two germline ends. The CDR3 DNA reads TGTGCCAGCTCGCCGACAAGTCTCCAAAACATTCAGTACTTC. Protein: CASSPTSLQNIQYF. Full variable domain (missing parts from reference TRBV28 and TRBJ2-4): DVKVTQSSRYLVKRTGEKVFLECVQDMDHENMFWYRQDPGLGLRLIYFSYDVKMKEKGDIPEGYSVSREKKERFSLILESASTNQTSMYLCASSPTSLQNIQYFGAGTRLSVL.

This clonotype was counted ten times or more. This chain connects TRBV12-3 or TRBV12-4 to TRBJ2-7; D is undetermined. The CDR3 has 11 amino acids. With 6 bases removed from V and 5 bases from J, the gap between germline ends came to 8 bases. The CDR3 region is CASRGDDEQYF. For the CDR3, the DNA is TGTGCCAGCAGAGGAGACGACGAGCAGTACTTC.

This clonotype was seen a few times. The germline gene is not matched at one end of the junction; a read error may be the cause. The CDR3: CASSLARQGGEFF. Here the CDR3 DNA reads TGTGCCAGCAGCTTAGCTAGACAGGGGGGGGAGTTCTTC. The gene calls are TRBV7-8 and TRBJ2-5; 9 bases map to TRBD1. CDR3 size: 13 residues. Germline loops: CDR1 SGHVS, CDR2 FQNEAQ.

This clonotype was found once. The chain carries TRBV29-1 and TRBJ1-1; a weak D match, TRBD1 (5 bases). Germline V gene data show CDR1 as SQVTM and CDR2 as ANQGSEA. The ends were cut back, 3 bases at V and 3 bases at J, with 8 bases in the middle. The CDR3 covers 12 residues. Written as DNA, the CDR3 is TGCAGCGTTGACAGGGCGGACACTGAAGCTTTCTTT. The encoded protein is CSVDRADTEAFF.

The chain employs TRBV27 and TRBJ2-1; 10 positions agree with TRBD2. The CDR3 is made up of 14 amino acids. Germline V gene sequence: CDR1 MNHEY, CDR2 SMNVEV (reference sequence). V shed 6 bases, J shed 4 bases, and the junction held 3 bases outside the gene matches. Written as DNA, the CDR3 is TGTGCCAGCAGAACTAGCGGGGCTTACAATGAGCAGTTCTTC. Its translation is CASRTSGAYNEQFF.

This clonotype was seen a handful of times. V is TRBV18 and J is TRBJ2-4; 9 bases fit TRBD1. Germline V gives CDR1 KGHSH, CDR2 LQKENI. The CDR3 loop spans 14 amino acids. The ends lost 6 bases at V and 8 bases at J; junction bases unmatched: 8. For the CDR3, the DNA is TGTGCCAGCTCCACAGGGGGCGGAGGTGACATTCAGTACTTC. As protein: CASSTGGGGDIQYF.

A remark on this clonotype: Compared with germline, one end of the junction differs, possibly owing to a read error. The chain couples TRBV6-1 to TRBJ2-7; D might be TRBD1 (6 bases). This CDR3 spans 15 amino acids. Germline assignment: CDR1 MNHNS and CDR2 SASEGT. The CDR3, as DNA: TGTGCCGGCAGTGAAGATTGGGGGCGCTTCTACGAGCAGTACTTC. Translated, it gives CAGSEDWGRFYEQYF.

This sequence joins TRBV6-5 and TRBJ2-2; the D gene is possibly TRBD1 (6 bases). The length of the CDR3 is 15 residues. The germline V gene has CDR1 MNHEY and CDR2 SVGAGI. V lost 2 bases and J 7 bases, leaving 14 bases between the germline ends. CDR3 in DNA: TGTGCCAGCAGTTACGAAGGGACACGCCACGGGGAGCTGTTTTTT. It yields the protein CASSYEGTRHGELFF.

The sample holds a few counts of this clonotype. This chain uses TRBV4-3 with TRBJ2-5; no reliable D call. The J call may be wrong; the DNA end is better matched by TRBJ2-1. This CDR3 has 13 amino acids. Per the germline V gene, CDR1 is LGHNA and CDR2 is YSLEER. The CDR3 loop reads CASSQDTGNEQFF. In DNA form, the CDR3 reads TGCGCCAGCAGCCAAGATACCGGGAATGAGCAGTTCTTC.

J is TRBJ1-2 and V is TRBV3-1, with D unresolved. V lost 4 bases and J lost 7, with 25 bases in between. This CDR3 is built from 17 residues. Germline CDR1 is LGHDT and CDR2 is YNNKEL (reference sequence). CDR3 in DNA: TGTGCCAGCAGCCCCCTAGGGCAGGCGACCATTATCGGTGGCTACACCTTC. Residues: CASSPLGQATIIGGYTF. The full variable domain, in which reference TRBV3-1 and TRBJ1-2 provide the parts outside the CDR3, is DTAVSQTPKYLVTQMGNDKSIKCEQNLGHDTMYWYKQDSKKFLKIMFSYNNKELIINETVPNRFSPKSPDKAHLNLHINSLELGDSAVYFCASSPLGQATIIGGYTFGSGTRLTVV.